The 23 T cell receptor beta chains presented below share a single source sample, sequenced in a study of blood T cell repertoires in COVID-19 (dated by TCRdb to about 2020). The library came from the immunoSEQ multiplex PCR assay. The immuneACCESS repertoire file appears here via TCRdb, limited to in-frame rearrangements. These files lack a portion of the clones; in checked studies, under half of the deficit traces to unresolved V genes, and the cause of the others is not known. Across this sample there are fewer than 350,000 clones, with less than 95% seen only once. The ten largest account for about 3% of the sample. Material: PBMCs or T cells enriched from blood (not recorded which). The receptors were gathered from a man between 35 and 55 years old who had been exposed to COVID-19.

This clone occurred once. This chain uses TRBV6-2 or TRBV6-3 with TRBJ1-1; D unclear. V gave up 3 bases and J gave up 1 base, with 3 bases separating them. Germline values: CDR1 MNHEY, CDR2 SVGEGT. The CDR3 contains 12 residues. The CDR3 DNA is TGTGCCAGCAGTTATCAGAACACTGAAGCTTTCTTT. Protein sequence: CASSYQNTEAFF.

The rearrangement uses TRBV18 and TRBJ1-5, with TRBD1 identical over 10 bases. V was clipped by 4 bases and J by 3 bases; unmatched bases: 6. Germline V gives CDR1 KGHSH, CDR2 LQKENI. The CDR3 runs 16 residues. The DNA for the CDR3 is TGTGCCAGCTCACAAACCGGGACAGGGGTCAATCAGCCCCAGCATTTT. This sequence encodes CASSQTGTGVNQPQHF. Using reference TRBV18 and TRBJ1-5 for the parts outside the CDR3, the full variable domain is NAGVMQNPRHLVRRRGQEARLRCSPMKGHSHVYWYRQLPEEGLKFMVYLQKENIIDESGMPKERFSAEFPKEGPSILRIQQVVRGDSAAYFCASSQTGTGVNQPQHFGDGTRLSIL.

The chain joins TRBV7-3 to TRBJ2-2; 10 bases map to TRBD2. With 3 bases clipped from V and 5 bases from J, the junction kept 6 bases outside the gene matches. The CDR3 runs to 16 residues. Germline V gene data show CDR1 as SGHTA and CDR2 as FQGTGA. The CDR3 protein is CASSLYGTSETGELFF. For the CDR3, the DNA is TGTGCCAGCAGCTTGTATGGGACTAGCGAGACCGGGGAGCTGTTTTTT.

The chain uses TRBV5-1 and TRBJ2-2; D uncertain. Germline V gives CDR1 SGHRS, CDR2 YFSETQ. The V gene lost 5 bases and the J gene lost 2 bases, with 10 bases spanning the gap. The CDR3 totals 14 residues. CDR3 loop: CASSLTDNTGELFF. CDR3 coding DNA: TGCGCCAGCAGTCTCACAGACAACACCGGGGAGCTGTTTTTT.

This sequence joins TRBV19 and TRBJ1-4; 7 bases align to TRBD1. The CDR3 consists of 15 residues. J lost 5 bases, V lost 5 bases, and 8 bases had no gene match. The germline gives CDR1 LNHDA, CDR2 SQIVND (reference sequence). In nucleotides, the CDR3 is TGTGCCAGTAGTCGTCGGGACAGCCTGAATGAAAAACTGTTTTTT. It encodes CASSRRDSLNEKLFF.

The chain uses TRBV20-1 and TRBJ2-7, with D tentatively TRBD2 (5 bases). This CDR3 comprises 11 residues. Germline V gene lookup returns CDR1 DFQATT and CDR2 SNEGSKA (reference sequence). CDR3 nucleotides: TGCAGCGGAGGAGGCTCCTACGAGCAGTACTTC. Protein product: CSGGGSYEQYF.

The chain carries TRBV15 and TRBJ2-7, with a tentative D call TRBD1 (6 bases). The germline CDR1 and CDR2 sequences are LNHNV and YYDKDF (reference sequence). The CDR3 has 14 residues. V shed 1 base and J shed 3 bases, with 10 bases lying between them. CDR3 amino acids: CATSRGRDNYEQYF. The CDR3 nucleotides are TGTGCCACCAGCAGAGGTAGGGACAACTACGAGCAGTACTTC.

The chain links TRBV3-1 (or the pseudogene TRBV3-2) to TRBJ2-2, with D maybe TRBD2 (5 bases). CDR3 length: 17 amino acids. Germline CDR1 reads LGHDT; CDR2 reads YNNKEL (reference sequence). V dropped 1 base and J dropped 7 bases, with 19 bases sitting between them. CDR3 nucleotide sequence: TGTGCCAGCAGCCAAGGATCATTAACGTTCGGGGACGGGGAGCTGTTTTTT. Amino acids: CASSQGSLTFGDGELFF.

The rearrangement links TRBV19 to TRBJ1-2, with D perhaps matching TRBD1 (6 bases). V was pared by 6 bases and J by 0 bases, with 17 bases between. This CDR3 contains 16 residues. The V gene's germline CDR1 is LNHDA and CDR2 SQIVND (reference sequence). CDR3 coding DNA: TGTGCCAGTAGGAGGGTGGGTTCAGGGGCTAACTATGGCTACACCTTC. Translated, it gives CASRRVGSGANYGYTF.

The chain uses TRBV9 and TRBJ2-5; 7 bases map to TRBD2. V lost 4 bases to trimming and J lost 2 bases; unmatched junction nucleotides: 5. CDR1 is SGDLS and CDR2 is YYNGEE in the germline V gene. The CDR3 runs to 14 residues. The CDR3 sequence is CASSRSGVQETQYF. The CDR3 bases are TGTGCCAGCAGCCGCAGCGGGGTACAAGAGACCCAGTACTTC.

The chain has TRBV7-9 and TRBJ1-4; no clear D gene. Germline CDR1 SEHNR, CDR2 FQNEAQ (reference sequence). The length of the CDR3 is 15 residues. V lost 5 bases and J 2 bases, leaving 12 bases between the germline ends. The CDR3 coding sequence is TGTGCCAGCAGCGACCCGGCGCGGACTAATGAAAAACTGTTTTTT. Its protein product is CASSDPARTNEKLFF.

The CDR3 loop reads CASSPRASGSLSYNEQFF. The CDR3 DNA is TGTGCCAGCAGCCCCCGGGCTAGCGGGAGTCTATCCTACAATGAGCAGTTCTTC. This sequence joins TRBV2 and TRBJ2-1, with TRBD2 matching 10 bases. The germline CDR1 and CDR2 sequences are SNHLY and FYNNEI. The ends lost 6 bases at V and 1 base at J; junction bases unmatched: 12. The CDR3 extends over 18 amino acids. The full variable domain, rest sourced from reference TRBV2 and TRBJ2-1, is EPEVTQTPSHQVTQMGQEVILRCVPISNHLYFYWYRQILGQKVEFLVSFYNNEISEKSEIFDDQFSVERPDGSNFTLKIRSTKLEDSAMYFCASSPRASGSLSYNEQFFGPGTRLTVL.

This chain uses TRBV10-3 with TRBJ1-6, with no clear D. The CDR3 totals 15 residues. CDR1 and CDR2 from the germline V gene are ENHRY and SYGVKD. V was pared by 3 bases and J by 0 bases, with 6 bases between. CDR3 in DNA: TGTGCCATCAGTGATGAGGGCTCCTATAATTCACCCCTCCACTTT. It codes for CAISDEGSYNSPLHF.

V is TRBV28 and J is TRBJ1-2; maybe TRBD1 (6 bases). The ends were cut back, 3 bases at V and 4 bases at J, with 12 bases in the middle. This CDR3 has 14 residues. The germline V gene encodes CDR1 MDHEN and CDR2 SYDVKM. The CDR3 DNA reads TGTGCCAGCAGTTTTACCGGGGGGCCCTATGGCTACACCTTC. Its protein product is CASSFTGGPYGYTF.

CDR3: CASSRLAGLYNEQFF. The CDR3 nucleotides are TGTGCCAGTAGCAGACTAGCGGGCCTTTACAATGAGCAGTTCTTC. The chain couples TRBV19 to TRBJ2-1; 10 nucleotides match TRBD2. Trimming cost V 6 bases and J 4 bases; bases outside gene matches: 6. The CDR3 has 15 residues. Germline V lookup: CDR1 LNHDA, CDR2 SQIVND (reference sequence). Using reference TRBV19 and TRBJ2-1 for the parts outside the CDR3, the full variable domain is DGGITQSPKYLFRKEGQNVTLSCEQNLNHDAMYWYRQDPGQGLRLIYYSQIVNDFQKGDIAEGYSVSREKKESFPLTVTSAQKNPTAFYLCASSRLAGLYNEQFFGPGTRLTVL.

As for this clone: This sample also contains other DNA sequences that code for the same CDR3. J is TRBJ1-2 and V is TRBV29-1; no clear D. Trimming removed 2 bases at V and 7 bases at J, with 5 bases between. The CDR3 covers 10 residues. Germline-derived CDR1 and CDR2 are SQVTM and ANQGSEA. The CDR3 DNA follows: TGCAGCGTTGAAACCGGTGGCTACACCTTC. This sequence encodes CSVETGGYTF.

The gene calls are TRBV20-1 and TRBJ2-7, with 9 bases that match TRBD2. The length of the CDR3 is 13 residues. In germline, CDR1 is DFQATT, CDR2 SNEGSKA (reference sequence). The J segment lost 6 bases and the V segment lost 3 bases, leaving 6 bases of the junction unmatched. CDR3 residues: CSASPSGMGEQYF. The CDR3 DNA sequence: TGCAGTGCTAGTCCTAGCGGGATGGGCGAGCAGTACTTC.

V gene TRBV6-1 combines with J gene TRBJ2-3, with D perhaps matching TRBD2 (6 bases). CDR3 size: 14 residues. Trimming pared 3 bases from V and 4 bases from J, leaving 11 bases between. CDR1 MNHNS and CDR2 SASEGT come from the germline V gene. CDR3 sequence (DNA): TGTGCCAGCAGTGAGATGGGGGGAGCAGATACGCAGTATTTT. This sequence encodes CASSEMGGADTQYF.

This clone has a single count. The V and J genes are TRBV14 and TRBJ2-1; D is possibly TRBD2 (6 bases). Trimming left V 5 bases short and J 0 bases short, with 11 bases between. The germline gives CDR1 SGHDN, CDR2 FVKESK. The CDR3 sequence is 15 residues long. CDR3 protein: CASSAGTSSYNEQFF. As DNA, the CDR3 is TGTGCCAGCAGCGCGGGGACCAGCTCCTACAATGAGCAGTTCTTC.

The chain has TRBV7-2 and TRBJ2-1, with a weak D call TRBD1 (5 bases). V was cut by 6 bases and J by 5 bases, with 11 bases left in between. Germline loops: CDR1 SGHTA, CDR2 FQGNSA. The CDR3 is 13 amino acids. The CDR3 DNA reads as TGTGCCAGCAGGAGAGTAGGGGACAATGAGCAGTTCTTC. This sequence encodes CASRRVGDNEQFF.

This clone was observed a single time. The chain employs TRBV18 and TRBJ1-5; 9 bases align to TRBD1. CDR1 is KGHSH, CDR2 LQKENI, per germline. V gave up 4 bases and J gave up 7 bases; unmatched junction bases: 8. This CDR3 region has 15 residues. CDR3 region: CASSLTGQGGQPQHF. Written as DNA, the CDR3 is TGTGCCAGCTCACTAACGGGACAGGGAGGACAGCCCCAGCATTTT.

This rearrangement joins TRBV19 to TRBJ1-5; D possibly corresponds to TRBD1 (5 bases). From germline, CDR1 is LNHDA and CDR2 SQIVND (reference sequence). Trimming left V 7 bases short and J 5 bases short, with 9 bases between. The CDR3 is made up of 12 amino acids. CDR3 residues: CASTRGDQPQHF. As DNA, the CDR3 is TGTGCCAGTACAAGGGGCGATCAGCCCCAGCATTTT. The full variable domain, in which reference TRBV19 and TRBJ1-5 provide the parts outside the CDR3, is DGGITQSPKYLFRKEGQNVTLSCEQNLNHDAMYWYRQDPGQGLRLIYYSQIVNDFQKGDIAEGYSVSREKKESFPLTVTSAQKNPTAFYLCASTRGDQPQHFGDGTRLSIL.

This rearrangement joins TRBV30 to TRBJ2-3, with 8 bases that match TRBD2. V lost 2 bases to trimming and J lost 3 bases; unmatched junction nucleotides: 10. Germline V gives CDR1 GTSNPN, CDR2 SVGIG (reference sequence). The length of the CDR3 is 16 residues. CDR3 protein: CAWSSKSGSGTDTQYF. The CDR3 DNA follows: TGTGCCTGGAGTTCCAAAAGCGGGAGTGGAACAGATACGCAGTATTTT.